These 30 T cell receptor beta chains were all obtained from the same sample, sequenced in a study of molecular identifiers for immune sequencing clone quantification. One entry per CDR3 protein results from TCRdb running MiXCR on the PCR reads. Among about 640,000 distinct CDR3 sequences listed, 15% to 20% were seen once. The sequencing sample was made of naive CD8+ T cells from blood, with Jurkat cell RNA spiked in. The subset: FACS-sorted CD8+CD4-CCR7+CD45RA+ naive T cells. The receptors originated from a human donor in good health. Some libraries in this study had Jurkat cell RNA spiked in.

For this clonotype: It may be a read error: a sequence one base away is much more abundant. J is TRBJ2-7 and V is TRBV9; 7 bases are shared with TRBD2. Germline V gene data show CDR1 as SGDLS and CDR2 as YYNGEE. This CDR3 has 15 residues. CDR3 nucleotides: TGTGCCAACAGCGAGACCCCGGGGGGCTCCTACGAGCAGTACTTC. Protein: CANSETPGGSYEQYF.

Points on this clonotype: This may stem from a read error, because a much larger clone lies one nucleotide away. The chain is built from TRBV27 and TRBJ2-1, with 10 bases fitting TRBD2. This CDR3 spans 16 amino acids. Germline V gene data show CDR1 as MNHEY and CDR2 as SMNVEV (reference sequence). The chain's CDR3 is CASSSILAGPYNEQSF. CDR3 nucleotide sequence: TGTGCCAGCAGTTCTATACTAGCGGGGCCCTACAATGAGCAGTCCTTC.

The V call is TRBV6-1, the J call TRBJ1-4, with 10 nucleotides matching TRBD1. The CDR3 is 16 amino acids. The V and J ends lost 4 bases and 8 bases, in that order; junction bases with no gene match: 10. Germline CDR1 and CDR2: MNHNS and SASEGT. The CDR3 spells CASSGAPGTGDEKLFF. CDR3 nucleotides: TGTGCCAGCAGTGGGGCCCCCGGGACAGGGGACGAAAAACTGTTTTTT.

This clonotype was counted ten times or more. V gene TRBV20-1 combines with J gene TRBJ2-2; D is possibly TRBD2 (5 bases). V lost 1 base and J lost 7, with 7 bases in between. Per the germline V gene, CDR1 is DFQATT and CDR2 is SNEGSKA (reference sequence). The CDR3 is 12 amino acids. CDR3 DNA: TGCAGTGCTAGAGGAGGGTACGGGGAGCTGTTTTTT. Its translation is CSARGGYGELFF.

This clonotype was seen only a few times. This chain joins TRBV7-9 and TRBJ2-2; possible D gene TRBD2, 5 bases. The germline V and J ends were trimmed by 8 bases and 0 bases, with 22 bases remaining between them. Germline CDR1 SEHNR, CDR2 FQNEAQ (reference sequence). This CDR3 spans 18 amino acids. DNA of the CDR3: TGTGCCAGCGCCCCCCCGGCGGGCAGAACCACGAACACCGGGGAGCTGTTTTTT. Translating it yields CASAPPAGRTTNTGELFF. The full variable domain, completed using reference TRBV7-9 and TRBJ2-2, is DTGVSQNPRHKITKRGQNVTFRCDPISEHNRLYWYRQTLGQGPEFLTYFQNEAQLEKSRLLSDRFSAERPKGSFSTLEIQRTEQGDSAMYLCASAPPAGRTTNTGELFFGEGSRLTVL.

This clonotype was detected ten times or more. The genes are TRBV4-1 and TRBJ2-7; D not resolved. The germline gives CDR1 MGHRA, CDR2 YSYEKL. The CDR3 covers 14 residues. The V gene lost 2 bases and the J gene lost 3 bases, with 11 bases spanning the gap. CDR3 loop: CASSQLLGLYEQYF. CDR3 bases: TGCGCCAGCAGCCAACTATTGGGCCTCTACGAGCAGTACTTC.

Ten or more counts support this clonotype. This chain connects TRBV10-2 to TRBJ2-3; no clear D. CDR3 length equals 13 residues. CDR1 is WSHSY, CDR2 SAAADI, per germline. V was clipped by 3 bases and J by 2 bases, with 6 bases between them. The CDR3 DNA is TGCGCCAGCAGTGATGGCTACACAGATACGCAGTATTTT. Residues: CASSDGYTDTQYF.

This clonotype was counted between two and nine times. This chain joins TRBV27 and TRBJ2-5; D may correspond to TRBD1 or TRBD2 (5 bases each). V shed 2 bases and J shed 7 bases, with 11 bases lying between them. The CDR3 has 13 amino acids. CDR1 and CDR2 from the germline V gene are MNHEY and SMNVEV (reference sequence). The CDR3 loop is CASSLGQGATQYF. DNA for the CDR3: TGTGCCAGCAGTTTAGGGCAGGGAGCGACCCAGTACTTC.

The rearrangement joins TRBV5-6 to TRBJ2-7; 7 nucleotides agree with TRBD2. The V and J ends lost 7 bases and 5 bases, in that order; junction bases with no gene match: 9. CDR1 and CDR2 from the germline V gene are SGHDT and YYEEEE. The CDR3 runs to 13 residues. CDR3 protein: CASASAGHHEQYF. The CDR3 DNA follows: TGTGCCAGCGCCTCAGCGGGGCACCACGAGCAGTACTTC. Complete variable domain (other parts from reference TRBV5-6 and TRBJ2-7): DAGVTQSPTHLIKTRGQQVTLRCSPKSGHDTVSWYQQALGQGPQFIFQYYEEEERQRGNFPDRFSGHQFPNYSSELNVNALLLGDSALYLCASASAGHHEQYFGPGTRLTVT.

The genes are TRBV1 and TRBJ2-3; the D call in the table, TRBD2, was not verified against the DNA. TRBV1 constitutes a pseudogene. The CDR3 totals 15 residues. The CDR3 reads CTSPAQGLADLTQYF. As DNA, the CDR3 is TGCACCAGTCCAGCCCAAGGCCTAGCGGACCTTACGCAGTATTTT.

This clonotype was seen many times. The chain employs TRBV4-3 and TRBJ2-3, with 11 positions matching TRBD2. The CDR3 covers 18 residues. Germline assignment: CDR1 LGHNA and CDR2 YSLEER. V was pared by 2 bases and J by 3 bases, with 10 bases of the junction left unmatched. CDR3 DNA: TGCGCCAGCAGCCAATACCCCACTAGCGGGAGTTTGACAGATACGCAGTATTTT. Translation gives CASSQYPTSGSLTDTQYF.

This clonotype was seen a few times. The rearrangement uses TRBV20-1 and TRBJ2-1; the D gene is possibly TRBD2 (5 bases). The V end lost 3 bases, the J end lost 1 base, and 7 bases lay between the germline ends. Per germline, CDR1 DFQATT and CDR2 SNEGSKA (reference sequence). CDR3 length: 13 residues. CDR3 region: CSASGISYNEQFF. The CDR3 nucleotides read TGCAGTGCTAGCGGGATATCCTACAATGAGCAGTTCTTC.

This clonotype was observed a few times. The chain uses TRBV20-1 and TRBJ2-6; a possible D gene is TRBD2 (6 bases). V lost 8 bases to trimming and J lost 0 bases, with 20 bases between them. This CDR3 is built from 17 residues. Germline V lookup: CDR1 DFQATT, CDR2 SNEGSKA (reference sequence). The CDR3 sequence is CSTQAIMGGSGANVLTF. The DNA for the CDR3 is TGCAGTACACAAGCAATTATGGGGGGCTCTGGGGCCAACGTCCTGACTTTC.

The chain joins TRBV6-5 to TRBJ2-1, with 7 positions matching TRBD2. Germline trimming cut 6 bases from V and 8 bases from J; bases unmatched to any gene: 13. The CDR3 runs 15 residues. The germline CDR1 and CDR2 sequences are MNHEY and SVGAGI. CDR3 in DNA: TGTGCCAGCAGCCCTTTCCCGGGGGGTGTCTATGAGCAGTTCTTC. As protein: CASSPFPGGVYEQFF.

There are a few counts of this clonotype. The rearrangement joins TRBV19 to TRBJ1-6, with D possibly TRBD1 on 6 matching bases. CDR3 length equals 15 residues. The germline V gene has CDR1 LNHDA and CDR2 SQIVND (reference sequence). The V gene lost 5 bases and the J gene lost 10 bases, with 18 bases spanning the gap. The CDR3 DNA follows: TGTGCCAGTAGTCTCCGACAGGAACTCAGGTCACCCCTCCACTTT. It is translated as CASSLRQELRSPLHF.

This clonotype appeared many times. This chain connects TRBV4-3 to TRBJ2-1; no clear D. Trimming shortened V by 1 base and J by 7 bases, and 11 bases separated the two germline ends. The CDR3 is 14 residues long. The V gene's germline CDR1 is LGHNA and CDR2 YSLEER. CDR3 in amino acids: CASSQGRAVNEQFF. CDR3 nucleotide sequence: TGCGCCAGCAGCCAAGGACGGGCGGTGAATGAGCAGTTCTTC.

About this clonotype: Without the conserved terminal phenylalanine or tryptophan, this CDR3 likely stems from a read error. The chain joins TRBV6-2 or TRBV6-3 to TRBJ2-7; D assignment may be TRBD1 or TRBD2 (6 bases each). Germline loops: CDR1 MNHEY, CDR2 SVGEGT. CDR3 size: 14 residues. Between the trimmed V and J ends, which lost 4 bases and 2 bases, there was a span of 12 bases. CDR3 residues: CASSCDGGPYEQYS. The CDR3 DNA reads as TGTGCCAGCAGTTGCGATGGGGGGCCCTACGAGCAGTACTCC.

This clonotype was detected only a few times. The chain links TRBV18 to TRBJ2-7; the match to TRBD1 covers 8 bases. V lost 8 bases to trimming and J lost 2 bases; unmatched junction nucleotides: 8. In germline, CDR1 is KGHSH, CDR2 LQKENI. The CDR3 is 14 amino acids. CDR3 sequence (DNA): TGTGCCAGCCCAGCCCGGGACAGGACCTACGAGCAGTACTTC. It codes for CASPARDRTYEQYF.

In this sample, this clonotype turned up many times. V and J are TRBV29-1 and TRBJ1-3; weak D call: TRBD1 (5 bases). The V end was cut by 5 bases, the J end by 1 base, with 9 bases between. This CDR3 spans 13 amino acids. From germline, CDR1 is SQVTM and CDR2 ANQGSEA. The CDR3 bases are TGCAGCGTTAAGCAGGGTTCTGGAAACACCATATATTTT. As protein: CSVKQGSGNTIYF.

This clonotype was seen a handful of times. This chain joins TRBV5-6 and TRBJ1-4; 11 nucleotides agree with TRBD1. In germline, CDR1 is SGHDT, CDR2 YYEEEE. The J segment lost 7 bases and the V segment lost 4 bases, leaving 6 bases of the junction unmatched. The CDR3 has 15 residues. Here the CDR3 DNA reads TGTGCCAGCAGCATGGGGACAGGGGGATTTGAAAAACTGTTTTTT. It codes for CASSMGTGGFEKLFF.

This clonotype was picked up many times. V usage is TRBV7-9 and J usage is TRBJ2-7; unclear D gene. This CDR3 is 13 amino acids long. Trimming pared 5 bases from V and 3 bases from J, leaving 11 bases between. Germline-derived CDR1 and CDR2 are SEHNR and FQNEAQ (reference sequence). The CDR3 DNA sequence: TGTGCCAGCAGCGCCCGGGCCAGCTACGAGCAGTACTTC. It is translated as CASSARASYEQYF.

As concerns this clonotype: The junction does not match germline at one end; this may be a read error. The V and J genes are TRBV4-1 and TRBJ1-4; D is undetermined. The CDR3 has 12 amino acids. Germline CDR1 is MGHRA and CDR2 is YSYEKL. The CDR3 coding sequence is TGCTCCAGCAGCCAAGCGGACCAAAAACTGTTTTTT. Translating gives CSSSQADQKLFF.

This clonotype was seen many times. The chain uses TRBV20-1 and TRBJ2-7, with D hard to call. Trimming cost V 3 bases and J 0 bases, with 18 bases left between them. Per the germline V gene, CDR1 is DFQATT and CDR2 is SNEGSKA (reference sequence). This CDR3 contains 16 residues. CDR3 loop: CSASALPDSLSYEQYF. The CDR3 DNA sequence: TGCAGTGCTAGCGCCCTCCCAGACTCCCTCTCCTACGAGCAGTACTTC.

A remark on this clonotype: Given a much more abundant clone one base away, this may be a read error. This is likely a read error, given that the CDR3 carries no conserved phenylalanine or tryptophan at its end. Written as DNA, the CDR3 is TGTGCCAGCAAACGACTGGTAAACACTGAAGCTTTCGTT. This gives the protein CASKRLVNTEAFV. The genes are TRBV6-2 or TRBV6-3 and TRBJ1-1; D uncertain. Trimming stripped 7 bases from V and 2 bases from J, with 11 bases between. Looked up from germline, CDR1 is MNHEY and CDR2 is SVGEGT. This CDR3 comprises 13 residues.

The table lists this clonotype with many counts. The rearrangement uses TRBV20-1 and TRBJ1-1; no clear D gene. This CDR3 has 9 amino acids. The V gene lost 6 bases and the J gene lost 8 bases, with 7 bases spanning the gap. CDR1 DFQATT and CDR2 SNEGSKA come from the germline V gene (reference sequence). CDR3 residues: CSATGEAFF. CDR3 DNA: TGCAGTGCGACGGGGGAAGCTTTCTTT.

The gene calls are TRBV5-6 and TRBJ2-4, with D unresolved. The CDR3 totals 19 residues. V was shortened by 6 bases and J by 0 bases, with 25 bases between the two germline ends. Germline V CDR1 and CDR2: SGHDT, YYEEEE. The CDR3 DNA follows: TGTGCCAGCACCCCAGGCCTGGGTTCCCCAGCGCTAGCCAAAAACATTCAGTACTTC. As protein: CASTPGLGSPALAKNIQYF.

This clonotype was counted only a few times. The V gene is TRBV19, the J gene TRBJ1-1; D unclear. Deletions cut 4 bases from V and 1 base from J, with 7 bases between. The CDR3 loop spans 13 amino acids. The V gene's germline CDR1 is LNHDA and CDR2 SQIVND (reference sequence). The CDR3 loop is CASSTYTNTEAFF. CDR3 in DNA: TGTGCCAGTAGTACTTATACGAACACTGAAGCTTTCTTT. The full variable domain, its missing parts supplied by reference TRBV19 and TRBJ1-1, is DGGITQSPKYLFRKEGQNVTLSCEQNLNHDAMYWYRQDPGQGLRLIYYSQIVNDFQKGDIAEGYSVSREKKESFPLTVTSAQKNPTAFYLCASSTYTNTEAFFGQGTRLTVV.

This clonotype appeared many times. The V gene is TRBV6-5, the J gene TRBJ2-7; 10 bases map to TRBD1. The germline V gene has CDR1 MNHEY and CDR2 SVGAGI. This CDR3 spans 15 amino acids. J gave up 4 bases and V 4 bases, and 7 bases lay outside the gene matches. CDR3 loop: CASSSTTGGYYEQYF. Here the CDR3 DNA reads TGTGCCAGCAGTTCCACGACAGGGGGCTATTACGAGCAGTACTTC.

On this clonotype itself: Germline and junction disagree at one end, which may indicate a read error. The V gene is TRBV15, the J gene TRBJ2-1; TRBD2 matches at 10 bases. Germline V gene data show CDR1 as LNHNV and CDR2 as YYDKDF (reference sequence). The length of the CDR3 is 18 residues. CDR3 DNA: TGTGCCACCAGCAAAATCAATAGCGGGGGGCCCCCCTACAATAAGCAGTTCTTC. Protein product: CATSKINSGGPPYNKQFF. Filled out from reference TRBV15 and TRBJ2-1, the complete variable domain reads DAMVIQNPRYQVTQFGKPVTLSCSQTLNHNVMYWYQQKSSQAPKLLFHYYDKDFNNEADTPDNFQSRRPNTSFCFLDIRSPGLGDTAMYLCATSKINSGGPPYNKQFFGPGTRLTVL.

With regard to this clonotype: This may arise from a read error, as a much more abundant clone is one base away. The V call is TRBV27, the J call TRBJ2-3; 7 bases align to TRBD2. The V gene's germline CDR1 is MNHEY and CDR2 SMNVEV (reference sequence). V lost 1 base and J lost 4; bases outside the gene matches: 2. The CDR3 covers 14 residues. CDR3 sequence reads: CASSLYTSADTQYF. The CDR3 region has the DNA TGTGCCAGCAGTTTATATACTAGCGCAGATACGCAGTATTTT.